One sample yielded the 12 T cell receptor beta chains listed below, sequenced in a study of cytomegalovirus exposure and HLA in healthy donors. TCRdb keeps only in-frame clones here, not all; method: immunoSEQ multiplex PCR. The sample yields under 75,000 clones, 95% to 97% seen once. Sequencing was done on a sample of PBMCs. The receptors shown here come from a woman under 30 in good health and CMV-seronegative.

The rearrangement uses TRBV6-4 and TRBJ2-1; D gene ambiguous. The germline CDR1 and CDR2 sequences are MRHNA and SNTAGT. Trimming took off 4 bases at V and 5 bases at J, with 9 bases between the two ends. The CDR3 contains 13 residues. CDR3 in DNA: TGTGCCAGCAGTGGTGCGGCCAACAATGAGCAGTTCTTC. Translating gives CASSGAANNEQFF.

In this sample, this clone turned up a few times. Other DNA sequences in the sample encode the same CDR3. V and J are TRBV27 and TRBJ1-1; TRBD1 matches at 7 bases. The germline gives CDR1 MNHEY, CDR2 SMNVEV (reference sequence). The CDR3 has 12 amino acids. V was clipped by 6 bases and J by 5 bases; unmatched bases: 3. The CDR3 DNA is TGTGCCAGCAGGACAGGGTCTACTGAAGCTTTCTTT. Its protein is CASRTGSTEAFF.

The CDR3 sequence: CASSSGGWEQFF. The CDR3 DNA reads as TGTGCCAGCAGTTCGGGAGGTTGGGAGCAGTTCTTC. The chain combines TRBV28 with TRBJ2-1; 7 bases are shared with TRBD2. J was trimmed by 10 bases and V by 4 bases; bases with no gene match: 4. Germline V gene sequence: CDR1 MDHEN, CDR2 SYDVKM. The CDR3 has 12 amino acids.

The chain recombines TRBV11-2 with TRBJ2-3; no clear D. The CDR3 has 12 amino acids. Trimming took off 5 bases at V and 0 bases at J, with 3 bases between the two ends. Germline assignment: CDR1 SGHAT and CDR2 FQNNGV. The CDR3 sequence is CASSPSTDTQYF. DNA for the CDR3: TGTGCCAGCAGCCCGAGCACAGATACGCAGTATTTT.

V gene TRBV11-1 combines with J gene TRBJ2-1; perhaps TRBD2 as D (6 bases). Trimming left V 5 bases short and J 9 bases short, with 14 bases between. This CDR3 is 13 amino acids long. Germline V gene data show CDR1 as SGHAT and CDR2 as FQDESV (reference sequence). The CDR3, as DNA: TGTGCCAGCAGCCCCGACCTGGGGGGTGAGCAGTTCTTC. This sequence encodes CASSPDLGGEQFF.

CDR3 residues: CASSNGQANEKLFF. The CDR3 DNA is TGTGCCAGTAGTAACGGACAGGCCAATGAAAAACTGTTTTTT. V usage is TRBV19 and J usage is TRBJ1-4, with TRBD1 identical over 7 bases. V lost 4 bases, J lost 5 bases, and 4 bases stayed unmatched. The germline CDR1 and CDR2 sequences are LNHDA and SQIVND (reference sequence). The CDR3 runs 14 residues.

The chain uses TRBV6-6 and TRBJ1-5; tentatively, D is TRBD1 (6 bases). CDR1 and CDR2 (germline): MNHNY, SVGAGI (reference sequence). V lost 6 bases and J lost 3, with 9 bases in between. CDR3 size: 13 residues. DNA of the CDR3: TGTGCCAGCAGCCCGGGACACAATCAGCCCCAGCATTTT. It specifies CASSPGHNQPQHF.

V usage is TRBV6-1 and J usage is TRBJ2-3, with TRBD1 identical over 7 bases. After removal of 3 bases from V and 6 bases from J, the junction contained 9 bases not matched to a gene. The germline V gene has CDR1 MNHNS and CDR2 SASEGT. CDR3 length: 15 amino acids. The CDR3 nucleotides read TGTGCCAGCAGTGAGGGACAGCCCCCCGTGGATACGCAGTATTTT. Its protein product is CASSEGQPPVDTQYF.

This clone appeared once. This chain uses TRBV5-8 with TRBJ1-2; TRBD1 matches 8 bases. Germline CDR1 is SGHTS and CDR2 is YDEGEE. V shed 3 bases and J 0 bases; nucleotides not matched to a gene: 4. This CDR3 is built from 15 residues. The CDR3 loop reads CASSSTGEANYGYTF. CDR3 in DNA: TGTGCCAGCAGCTCGACAGGGGAAGCTAACTATGGCTACACCTTC.

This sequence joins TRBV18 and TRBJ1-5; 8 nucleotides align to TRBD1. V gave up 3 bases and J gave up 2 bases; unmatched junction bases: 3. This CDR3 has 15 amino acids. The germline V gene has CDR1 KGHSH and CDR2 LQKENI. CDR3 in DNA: TGTGCCAGCTCACCCTCGACAGGGGGCAATCAGCCCCAGCATTTT. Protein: CASSPSTGGNQPQHF.

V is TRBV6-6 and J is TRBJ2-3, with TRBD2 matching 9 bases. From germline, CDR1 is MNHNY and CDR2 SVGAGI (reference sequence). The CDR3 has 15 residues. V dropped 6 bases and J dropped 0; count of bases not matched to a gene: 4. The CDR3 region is CASSRAGGSTDTQYF. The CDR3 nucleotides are TGTGCCAGCAGCCGAGCGGGAGGCAGCACAGATACGCAGTATTTT.

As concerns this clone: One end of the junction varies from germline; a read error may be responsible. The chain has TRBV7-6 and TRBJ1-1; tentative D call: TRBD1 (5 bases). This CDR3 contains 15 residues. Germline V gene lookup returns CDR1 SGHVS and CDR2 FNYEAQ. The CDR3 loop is CGSSLDAGWDTEAFF. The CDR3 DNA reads TGTGGCAGCAGCTTAGACGCAGGGTGGGACACTGAAGCTTTCTTT.